One and the same sample provided the 7 T cell receptor beta chains below, sequenced in a study of control samples from healthy donors and cancer patients. Assay used: immunoSEQ multiplex PCR; TCRdb lists only in-frame clones, some missing. The table lists about 19,000 clones, roughly 85% of them singletons, with more than 25% in the top ten. Specimen: PBMCs. Receptors originate from a man at least 80 years old with head and neck cancer.

This clone was seen only a few times. J is TRBJ1-4 and V is TRBV9; D is perhaps TRBD1 (6 bases). V was clipped by 0 bases and J by 7 bases, with 10 bases between them. The length of the CDR3 is 14 residues. Germline loops: CDR1 SGDLS, CDR2 YYNGEE. The chain's CDR3 is CASSVGGQVEKLFF. In DNA, the CDR3 is TGTGCCAGCAGCGTAGGGGGACAAGTTGAAAAACTGTTTTTT.

The chain couples TRBV9 to TRBJ2-5, with 7 bases fitting TRBD1. The CDR3 totals 15 residues. Germline CDR1 reads SGDLS; CDR2 reads YYNGEE. Losses at the gene ends were 0 bases for V and 5 bases for J; bases not matched to a gene: 7. As DNA, the CDR3 is TGTGCCAGCAGCGTAGGGCAGGGGGTTTTGGAGACCCAGTACTTC. It is translated as CASSVGQGVLETQYF. Full variable domain (outside the CDR3, taken from reference TRBV9 and TRBJ2-5): DSGVTQTPKHLITATGQRVTLRCSPRSGDLSVYWYQQSLDQGLQFLIQYYNGEERAKGNILERFSAQQFPDLHSELNLSSLELGDSALYFCASSVGQGVLETQYFGPGTRLLVL.

Regarding this clone: An end of the junction does not agree with germline; a read error may underlie this. This chain joins TRBV11-1 and TRBJ2-2; the D is unclear. Germline values: CDR1 SGHAT, CDR2 FQDESV (reference sequence). CDR3 size: 13 residues. The CDR3 here is CASSPSNSGELFF. The CDR3, as DNA: TGTGCCAGCAGCCCGTCGAACTCCGGGGAGCTGTTTTTT.

The V gene is TRBV2, the J gene TRBJ2-1; D is perhaps TRBD2 (5 bases). The V gene's germline CDR1 is SNHLY and CDR2 FYNNEI. The length of the CDR3 is 13 residues. Trimming pared 6 bases from V and 2 bases from J, leaving 8 bases between. CDR3 DNA: TGTGCCAGCAGGGCCGGGACCTACAATGAGCAGTTCTTC. Its protein is CASRAGTYNEQFF.

V usage is TRBV3-1 (or the pseudogene TRBV3-2) and J usage is TRBJ2-7; perhaps TRBD1 as D (5 bases). The CDR3 covers 14 residues. The germline gives CDR1 LGHDT, CDR2 YNNKEL (reference sequence). V was pared by 2 bases and J by 4 bases, with 12 bases between. The CDR3 DNA sequence: TGTGCCAGCAGCCAAACAGGTATTTTGTACGAGCAGTACTTC. This gives the protein CASSQTGILYEQYF.

J is TRBJ1-1 and V is TRBV29-1; perhaps TRBD1 as D (5 bases). CDR3 length: 14 residues. The germline gives CDR1 SQVTM, CDR2 ANQGSEA. The germline V and J ends were trimmed by 8 bases and 0 bases, with 16 bases remaining between them. CDR3 in DNA: TGCAGCCTAAAGCGGGACGGAATGAACACTGAAGCTTTCTTT. Translation: CSLKRDGMNTEAFF.

J is TRBJ2-1 and V is TRBV5-4; 9 bases align to TRBD1. Germline assignment: CDR1 SGHNT and CDR2 YYREEE (reference sequence). Trimming removed 4 bases from V and 9 bases from J; junction bases left unmatched: 11. The CDR3 contains 15 residues. The DNA for the CDR3 is TGTGCCAGCAGCAAAACCGGGACAGGGTCGGGTGAGCAGTTCTTC. This translates into CASSKTGTGSGEQFF.